This is a list of T cell receptor beta chains from one sample in a study of blood T cell repertoires in COVID-19. TCRdb's table, derived via immunoSEQ multiplex PCR, lists solely in-frame clones and lacks some. This sample has about 120,000 clones, with approximately 87% found just once. The sample taken for sequencing was peripheral blood. Receptor source: an older woman with acute or convalescent COVID-19. CDR3s include the opening cysteine and the closing phenylalanine or tryptophan. Each record gives: clone size, V gene, D gene, J gene, CDR3 length, CDR3 DNA, CDR3 protein. D genes are given only for firm matches. The size entry is marked missing in some rows and otherwise reads once, few, many or a size class.

size: -
V: TRBV5-1
D: TRBD2
J: TRBJ2-3
length: 14
DNA: TGCGCCAGCAGCTTGGAGACTAGCGTGGTTACGCAGTATTTT
CDR3: CASSLETSVVTQYF

size: -
V: TRBV2
D: -
J: TRBJ2-2
length: 12
DNA: TGTGCCAGCAGTCCTCAGGCCGGGGAGCTGTTTTTT
CDR3: CASSPQAGELFF

size: once
V: TRBV10-3
D: TRBD1
J: TRBJ1-2
length: 12
DNA: TGTGCCATCAGTGAACAGGGGTATGGCTACACCTTC
CDR3: CAISEQGYGYTF

size: -
V: TRBV19
D: TRBD1
J: TRBJ2-5
length: 15
DNA: TGTGCCAGTAGCCAGACAGGGGGAAGGGTAGAGACCCAGTACTTC
CDR3: CASSQTGGRVETQYF

size: -
V: TRBV5-5
D: -
J: TRBJ2-7
length: 17
DNA: TGTGCCAGCAGCTCCTCAGTGGGCAGGGGAGAGGCCTACGAGCAGTACTTC
CDR3: CASSSSVGRGEAYEQYF

size: -
V: TRBV6-5
D: TRBD2
J: TRBJ2-4
length: 16
DNA: TGTGCCAGCAGTTACGCCCGGGGGACTACTAAAAACATTCAGTACTTC
CDR3: CASSYARGTTKNIQYF

size: -
V: TRBV9
D: -
J: TRBJ2-7
length: 14
DNA: TGTGCCAGCAGCGTAGGTTGGAGTTTCAACGAGCAGTACTTC
CDR3: CASSVGWSFNEQYF

size: -
V: TRBV28
D: TRBD1
J: TRBJ1-5
length: 15
DNA: TGTGCCAGCAGTGACAGGGGTTCGAGCAATCAGCCCCAGCATTTT
CDR3: CASSDRGSSNQPQHF

size: -
V: TRBV9
D: TRBD1
J: TRBJ1-4
length: 16
DNA: TGTGCCAGCAGCCCGGACAGGACTTCAACTAATGAAAAACTGTTTTTT
CDR3: CASSPDRTSTNEKLFF

size: -
V: TRBV7-6
D: -
J: TRBJ1-3
length: 15
DNA: TGTGCCAGCAGCCCGATTTTTGCTGCGGGAAACACCATATATTTT
CDR3: CASSPIFAAGNTIYF

size: -
V: TRBV3-1/TRBV3-2
D: TRBD2
J: TRBJ2-1
length: 16
DNA: TGTGCCAGCAGCCACCCCACTAGCGGGGGGTACAATGAGCAGTTCTTC
CDR3: CASSHPTSGGYNEQFF

size: few
V: TRBV5-6
D: TRBD2
J: TRBJ2-1
length: 15
DNA: TGTGCCAGCAGCCCCCTAGCGGGGGGCATGTATGAGCAGTTCTTC
CDR3: CASSPLAGGMYEQFF

size: -
V: TRBV7-9
D: TRBD1
J: TRBJ2-7
length: 15
DNA: TGTGCCAGCAGCTCCTTGGACAGGGTCTCCTACGAGCAGTACTTC
CDR3: CASSSLDRVSYEQYF

size: once
V: TRBV25-1
D: TRBD1
J: TRBJ1-1
length: 14
DNA: TGTGCCAGCAGTGCCCAAAAGGGGGCAGGTGAAGCTTTCTTT
CDR3: CASSAQKGAGEAFF

size: -
V: TRBV7-2
D: -
J: TRBJ1-6
length: 17
DNA: TGTGCCAGCAGCTTAGAAGTAAACAGTGTATATAATTCACCCCTCCACTTT
CDR3: CASSLEVNSVYNSPLHF

size: -
V: TRBV7-9
D: TRBD1
J: TRBJ1-2
length: 16
DNA: TGTGCCAGCAGCTTAGCCGGGGACAGAGCTAACTATGGCTACACCTTC
CDR3: CASSLAGDRANYGYTF

size: -
V: TRBV7-9
D: -
J: TRBJ1-6
length: 14
DNA: TGTGCCAGCAGCGAGGGACTGATAAATTCACCCCTCCACTTT
CDR3: CASSEGLINSPLHF

size: -
V: TRBV7-3
D: -
J: TRBJ1-3
length: 16
DNA: TGTGCCAGCAGCCCCAAGACACCTAACTCTGGAAACACCATATATTTT
CDR3: CASSPKTPNSGNTIYF

size: -
V: TRBV5-6
D: TRBD2
J: TRBJ2-7
length: 15
DNA: TGTGCCAGCAGCATAGAATACGGGGGGGTCTACGAGCAGTACTTC
CDR3: CASSIEYGGVYEQYF

size: -
V: TRBV6-6
D: TRBD1
J: TRBJ1-1
length: 14
DNA: TGTGCCAGCAGCTCCCCGGACAGGGGCACTGAAGCTTTCTTT
CDR3: CASSSPDRGTEAFF

size: -
V: TRBV3-1/TRBV3-2
D: TRBD1
J: TRBJ1-2
length: 16
DNA: TGTGCCAGCAGCCAAGATTTGGGACAGCCTAACTATGGCTACACCTTC
CDR3: CASSQDLGQPNYGYTF

size: -
V: TRBV12-3/TRBV12-4
D: -
J: TRBJ1-2
length: 13
DNA: TGTGCCAGCAGTCTGACAGGTGCTTACGGCTACACCTTC
CDR3: CASSLTGAYGYTF

size: -
V: TRBV19
D: -
J: TRBJ1-4
length: 16
DNA: TGTGCCAGTAGTATAGTCCTGGGAGTGGTAGCGGAAAAACTGTTTTTT
CDR3: CASSIVLGVVAEKLFF

size: -
V: TRBV10-2
D: -
J: TRBJ1-2
length: 12
DNA: TGCGCCAGCAGTCGAAGTCGGGTTGGCTACACCTTC
CDR3: CASSRSRVGYTF

size: few
V: TRBV30
D: -
J: TRBJ1-2
length: 13
DNA: TGTGCCTGGAGTGTTCTGGGGGCGCATGGCTACACCTTC
CDR3: CAWSVLGAHGYTF

size: -
V: TRBV30
D: TRBD2
J: TRBJ2-1
length: 12
DNA: TGTGCCCTAGCGGGGGGTGGGAATGAGCAGTTCTTC
CDR3: CALAGGGNEQFF

size: -
V: TRBV11-3
D: -
J: TRBJ1-2
length: 16
DNA: TGTGCCAGCAGAATACCTTACCCCTTAGAGTCCGTTGGCTACACCTTC
CDR3: CASRIPYPLESVGYTF

size: -
V: TRBV5-1
D: -
J: TRBJ1-2
length: 14
DNA: TGCGCCAGCAGCTCCCAACAGGGTAACTATGGCTACACCTTC
CDR3: CASSSQQGNYGYTF

size: -
V: TRBV24-1
D: -
J: TRBJ2-3
length: 14
DNA: TGTGCCACCAGTGGTGGGGGGGCCTCGGATACGCAGTATTTT
CDR3: CATSGGGASDTQYF

size: -
V: TRBV5-1
D: TRBD1
J: TRBJ2-7
length: 15
DNA: TGCGCCAGCAGCCTCGGACAGGGAGGTTCAGACGAGCAGTACTTC
CDR3: CASSLGQGGSDEQYF

size: few
V: TRBV6-6
D: TRBD2
J: TRBJ2-2
length: 14
DNA: TGTGCCAGCGGGGGGAGGGCAGACGCCGGGGAGCTGTTTTTT
CDR3: CASGGRADAGELFF